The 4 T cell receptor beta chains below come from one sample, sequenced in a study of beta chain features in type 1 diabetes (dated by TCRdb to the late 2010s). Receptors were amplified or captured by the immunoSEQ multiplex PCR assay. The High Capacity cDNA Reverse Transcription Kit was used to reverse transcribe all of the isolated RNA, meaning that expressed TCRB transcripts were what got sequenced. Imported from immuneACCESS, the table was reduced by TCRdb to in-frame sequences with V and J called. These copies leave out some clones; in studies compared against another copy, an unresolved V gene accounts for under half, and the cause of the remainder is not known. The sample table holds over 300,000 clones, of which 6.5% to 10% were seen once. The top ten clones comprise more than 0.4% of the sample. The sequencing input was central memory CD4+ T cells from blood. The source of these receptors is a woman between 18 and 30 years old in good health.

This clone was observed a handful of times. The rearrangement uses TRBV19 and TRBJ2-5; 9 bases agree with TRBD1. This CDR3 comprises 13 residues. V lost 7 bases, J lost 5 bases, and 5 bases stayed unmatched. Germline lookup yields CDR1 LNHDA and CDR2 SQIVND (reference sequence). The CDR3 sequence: CASKPGQGETQYF. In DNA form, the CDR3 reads TGTGCCAGTAAACCGGGACAGGGTGAGACCCAGTACTTC.

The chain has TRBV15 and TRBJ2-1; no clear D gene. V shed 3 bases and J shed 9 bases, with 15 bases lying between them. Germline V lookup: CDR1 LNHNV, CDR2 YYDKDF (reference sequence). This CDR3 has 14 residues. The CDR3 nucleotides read TGTGCCACCAGCAGTAGCATTCGCCACGTTGAGCAGTTCTTC. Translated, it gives CATSSSIRHVEQFF.

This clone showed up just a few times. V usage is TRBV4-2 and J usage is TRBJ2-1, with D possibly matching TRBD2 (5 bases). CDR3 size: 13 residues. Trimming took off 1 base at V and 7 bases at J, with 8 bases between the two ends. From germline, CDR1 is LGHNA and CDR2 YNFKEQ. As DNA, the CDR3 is TGTGCCAGCAGCCAAGGGAGGAGTAATGAGCAGTTCTTC. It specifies CASSQGRSNEQFF.

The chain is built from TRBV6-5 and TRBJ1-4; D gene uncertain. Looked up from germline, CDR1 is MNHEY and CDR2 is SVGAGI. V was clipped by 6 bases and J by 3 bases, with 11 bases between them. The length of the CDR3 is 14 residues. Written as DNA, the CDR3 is TGTGCCAGCAGGGAAGCTGGGGCTAATGAAAAACTGTTTTTT. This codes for CASREAGANEKLFF.